Each of the 9 T cell receptor beta chains below was sequenced from the same sample in a study of monozygotic twins with inflammatory bowel disease. TCRdb reprocessed the 5' RACE reads; each CDR3 protein has one entry and no DNA is given. Seen in this sample are some 450,000 distinct CDR3 sequences; the ten most common clones hold 2% to 3%. Input material: blood. The receptors come from a human donor with ulcerative colitis or Crohn's disease, or a healthy co-twin of an affected twin (not recorded which).

The chain couples TRBV20-1 to TRBJ1-5; the D call from TCRdb, TRBD1, cannot be confirmed without DNA. Per germline, CDR1 DFQATT and CDR2 SNEGSKA (reference sequence). This CDR3 spans 13 amino acids. The CDR3 here is CSAGAENNQPQHF.

The chain couples TRBV29-1 to TRBJ2-1; absent DNA, TCRdb's TRBD1 call cannot be checked. The CDR3 consists of 14 residues. Germline CDR1 is SQVTM and CDR2 is ANQGSEA. CDR3 in amino acids: CSVPTGQSYNEQFF.

The V call is TRBV12-3 or TRBV12-4, the J call TRBJ2-7; checking the TCRdb D call of TRBD1 is not possible without DNA. The CDR3 totals 12 residues. CDR3 region: CASSWGAYEQYF.

The CDR3 sequence is CASSLRETDFGYTF. The chain uses TRBV7-9 and TRBJ1-2. There are 14 residues in the CDR3. The germline CDR1 and CDR2 sequences are SEHNR and FQNEAQ (reference sequence).

The chain uses TRBV12-3 or TRBV12-4 and TRBJ1-5. This CDR3 is 14 amino acids long. The CDR3 sequence is CASRPGLSNQPQHF.

The chain has TRBV6-1 and TRBJ2-7; absent DNA, TCRdb's TRBD1 call cannot be checked. The CDR3 runs to 15 residues. Germline-derived CDR1 and CDR2 are MNHNS and SASEGT. CDR3 sequence: CASRSPGTGGVEQYF.

This chain joins TRBV12-3 or TRBV12-4 and TRBJ2-1; the D call from TCRdb, TRBD2, cannot be confirmed without DNA. CDR3 size: 18 residues. CDR3 in amino acids: CASSSTSGGGRSYNEQFF.

The rearrangement uses TRBV6-1 and TRBJ2-2; the TRBD2 assignment by TCRdb is unverifiable without DNA. This CDR3 is built from 15 residues. The V gene's germline CDR1 is MNHNS and CDR2 SASEGT. CDR3 amino acids: CASSDPGLHTGELFF.

The CDR3 sequence is CASSFSGTGNEKLFF. This chain uses TRBV5-8 with TRBJ1-4; TCRdb selects TRBD1, and the lack of DNA leaves this call unchecked. The CDR3 runs to 15 residues. Germline-derived CDR1 and CDR2 are SGHTS and YDEGEE.